Presented here are 12 T cell receptor beta chains from one specimen sequenced in a study of cytomegalovirus exposure and HLA in healthy donors. Use of 60 Vbeta and 13 Jbeta primers characterized the PCR. This table comes from immunoSEQ multiplex PCR, and its TCRdb copy is limited to in-frame clones, with some not included. The sample has 150,000 to 200,000 clones, roughly 82% seen once. The specimen was PBMCs. The source is a woman aged 45-65 years in good health and CMV-seronegative.

The chain uses TRBV15 and TRBJ2-3; 9 bases line up with TRBD1. This CDR3 contains 15 residues. CDR1 and CDR2 from the germline V gene are LNHNV and YYDKDF (reference sequence). J lost 2 bases, V lost 6 bases, and 6 bases had no gene match. The CDR3 here is CATRVDRGPTDTQYF. The CDR3 DNA reads TGTGCCACCAGGGTGGACAGGGGACCCACAGATACGCAGTATTTT. The whole variable domain, remainder taken from reference TRBV15 and TRBJ2-3, is DAMVIQNPRYQVTQFGKPVTLSCSQTLNHNVMYWYQQKSSQAPKLLFHYYDKDFNNEADTPDNFQSRRPNTSFCFLDIRSPGLGDTAMYLCATRVDRGPTDTQYFGPGTRLTVL.

This chain uses TRBV2 with TRBJ2-7; 11 bases align to TRBD1. The CDR3 has 13 amino acids. V was clipped by 3 bases and J by 5 bases; unmatched bases: 0. Germline V CDR1 and CDR2: SNHLY, FYNNEI. The CDR3 region has the DNA TGTGCCAGCAGTGAGGGACAGGGGGACGAGCAGTACTTC. This translates into CASSEGQGDEQYF.

The rearrangement joins TRBV28 to TRBJ2-1; TRBD2 might be the D (5 bases). Germline V gene data show CDR1 as MDHEN and CDR2 as SYDVKM. The CDR3 extends over 16 amino acids. V gave up 1 base and J gave up 3 bases, with 13 bases separating them. The CDR3 is CASSLLGKRIYNEQFF. CDR3 DNA: TGTGCCAGCAGTTTATTAGGGAAGCGGATCTACAATGAGCAGTTCTTC. The variable domain in full, with the rest retrieved from reference TRBV28 and TRBJ2-1, is DVKVTQSSRYLVKRTGEKVFLECVQDMDHENMFWYRQDPGLGLRLIYFSYDVKMKEKGDIPEGYSVSREKKERFSLILESASTNQTSMYLCASSLLGKRIYNEQFFGPGTRLTVL.

The chain is built from TRBV27 and TRBJ1-1; 9 positions match TRBD1. Losses at the gene ends were 2 bases for V and 3 bases for J; bases not matched to a gene: 4. This CDR3 is 15 amino acids long. Germline lookup yields CDR1 MNHEY and CDR2 SMNVEV (reference sequence). The CDR3: CASSLGQGRDTEAFF. DNA for the CDR3: TGTGCCAGCAGTTTAGGACAGGGGAGGGACACTGAAGCTTTCTTT.

This chain uses TRBV16 with TRBJ1-1, with 8 bases that match TRBD1. CDR1 and CDR2 from the germline V gene are KGHSY and FQNENV. The CDR3 has 15 residues. V lost 4 bases, J lost 1 base, and 5 bases stayed unmatched. CDR3 nucleotide sequence: TGTGCCAGCAGCCCGAACAGGGGGAAGAACACTGAAGCTTTCTTT. This codes for CASSPNRGKNTEAFF.

In this sample, this clone turned up a few times. The chain combines TRBV28 with TRBJ2-3; D may be TRBD1 (6 bases). The CDR3 extends over 13 amino acids. Deletions cut 5 bases from V and 10 bases from J, with 16 bases between. Germline loops: CDR1 MDHEN, CDR2 SYDVKM. The CDR3 loop reads CASSQRQVGAQYF. The CDR3 bases are TGTGCCAGCAGTCAGAGACAGGTTGGGGCGCAGTATTTT.

V gene TRBV28 combines with J gene TRBJ1-1, with D unresolved. The CDR3 loop spans 15 amino acids. In germline, CDR1 is MDHEN, CDR2 SYDVKM. Trimming shortened V by 6 bases and J by 1 base, and 15 bases separated the two germline ends. In nucleotides, the CDR3 is TGTGCCAGCAGGCCCGTACGGGGAAGGAACACTGAAGCTTTCTTT. Translation: CASRPVRGRNTEAFF.

V usage is TRBV28 and J usage is TRBJ2-7, with a weak D call TRBD1 (5 bases). Germline V gives CDR1 MDHEN, CDR2 SYDVKM. The CDR3 is 13 amino acids. Deletions cut 3 bases from V and 2 bases from J, with 8 bases between. The CDR3 loop is CASSFQGTYEQYF. DNA of the CDR3: TGTGCCAGCAGTTTTCAGGGTACCTACGAGCAGTACTTC.

The chain combines TRBV10-3 with TRBJ2-3; 9 bases agree with TRBD1. Unmatched junction bases numbered 3, after V lost 8 bases and J lost 3 bases. The CDR3 covers 13 residues. CDR1 and CDR2 (germline): ENHRY, SYGVKD. Here the CDR3 reads CAIGTGRTDTQYF. CDR3 coding DNA: TGTGCCATCGGGACAGGGAGGACAGATACGCAGTATTTT.

The rearrangement uses TRBV7-9 and TRBJ2-4, with TRBD2 identical over 8 bases. After removal of 4 bases from V and 2 bases from J, the junction contained 7 bases not matched to a gene. The CDR3 runs to 16 residues. Germline assignment: CDR1 SEHNR and CDR2 FQNEAQ (reference sequence). The CDR3 here is CASSSRGGVSKNIQYF. Written as DNA, the CDR3 is TGTGCCAGCAGCTCTCGGGGGGGGGTATCCAAAAACATTCAGTACTTC.

The chain has TRBV2 and TRBJ2-7, with D uncertain. CDR3 length: 15 residues. The ends were cut back, 7 bases at V and 1 base at J, with 17 bases in the middle. Germline V CDR1 and CDR2: SNHLY, FYNNEI. The CDR3 nucleotides are TGTGCCAGCACCCGGATAGACTCTCTTTCCTACGAGCAGTACTTC. Translating gives CASTRIDSLSYEQYF.

This clone occurred once. The chain employs TRBV5-1 and TRBJ2-5; 10 nucleotides line up with TRBD1. CDR1 SGHRS and CDR2 YFSETQ come from the germline V gene. The CDR3 covers 16 residues. Germline trimming cut 4 bases from V and 5 bases from J; bases unmatched to any gene: 11. The CDR3 here is CASSDPTGTGEETQYF. CDR3 nucleotide sequence: TGCGCCAGCAGCGACCCTACCGGGACAGGGGAGGAGACCCAGTACTTC.